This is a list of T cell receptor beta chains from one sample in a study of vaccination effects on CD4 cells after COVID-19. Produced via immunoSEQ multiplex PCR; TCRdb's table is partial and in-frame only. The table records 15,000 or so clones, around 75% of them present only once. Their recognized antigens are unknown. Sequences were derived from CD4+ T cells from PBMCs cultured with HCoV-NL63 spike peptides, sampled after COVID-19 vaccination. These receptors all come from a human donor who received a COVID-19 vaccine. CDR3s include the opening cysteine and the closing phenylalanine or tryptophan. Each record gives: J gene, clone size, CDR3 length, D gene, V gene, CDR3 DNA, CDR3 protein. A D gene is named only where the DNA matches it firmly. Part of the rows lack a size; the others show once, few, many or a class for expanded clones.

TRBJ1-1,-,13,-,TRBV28,TGTGCCACCCTGGGAGGAGCCTACACTGAAGCTTTCTTT,CATLGGAYTEAFF
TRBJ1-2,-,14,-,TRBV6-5,TGTGCCACCCAAACCCACAGGGAGGCGGAAGGCTACACCTTC,CATQTHREAEGYTF
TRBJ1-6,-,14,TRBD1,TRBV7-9,TGTGCCAGCAGACGACAGGGACGGGGGTCACCCCTCCACTTT,CASRRQGRGSPLHF
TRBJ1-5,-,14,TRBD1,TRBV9,TGTGCCAGCAGCCAGGGACAGGGCAATCAGCCCCAGCATTTT,CASSQGQGNQPQHF
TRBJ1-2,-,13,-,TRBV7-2,TGTGCCAGCAGGAACAGGGAACAATATGGCTACACCTTC,CASRNREQYGYTF
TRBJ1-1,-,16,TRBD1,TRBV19,TGTGCCAGTAGTCGGGACAGGGGCCCCTTGAACACTGAAGCTTTCTTT,CASSRDRGPLNTEAFF
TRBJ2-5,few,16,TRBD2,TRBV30,TGTGCCTGTAGGAGCTCCGGGACTAGTCAGTTCGAAACCCAGTACTTC,CACRSSGTSQFETQYF
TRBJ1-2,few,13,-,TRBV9,TGTGCCAGCAGCGTGATGACAAGTATGGGCTACACCTTC,CASSVMTSMGYTF
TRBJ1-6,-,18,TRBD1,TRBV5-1,TGCGCCAGCAGCCTTGGGGACAGCGGTAGCTCCTATAATTCACCCCTCCACTTT,CASSLGDSGSSYNSPLHF
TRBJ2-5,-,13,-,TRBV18,TGTGCCAGCTCACCAAGCAGGGTTGAGACCCAGTACTTC,CASSPSRVETQYF
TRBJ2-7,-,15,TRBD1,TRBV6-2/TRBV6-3,TGTGCCAGCACCCCAAGCGGACAGGGGGCCTACGAGCAGTACTTC,CASTPSGQGAYEQYF
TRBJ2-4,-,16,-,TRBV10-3,TGTGCCATCAGTTCGGTCGACCGGGAGGCCAAAAACATTCAGTACTTC,CAISSVDREAKNIQYF
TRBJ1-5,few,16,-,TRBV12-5,TGTGCTAGTGCCTCCGGGGTGGGGTACATTAATCAGCCCCAGCATTTT,CASASGVGYINQPQHF
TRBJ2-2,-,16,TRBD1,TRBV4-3,TGCGCCAGCAGCCAAGAAGGGGGCAGGGGGACCGGGGAGCTGTTTTTT,CASSQEGGRGTGELFF
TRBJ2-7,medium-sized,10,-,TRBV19,TGTGCCAGTACCACCTACGAGCAGTACTTC,CASTTYEQYF
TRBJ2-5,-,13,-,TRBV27,TGTGCCAGCAGAACCTGGGTCCAAGAGACCCAGTACTTC,CASRTWVQETQYF
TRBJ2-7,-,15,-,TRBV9,TGTGCCAGCAGCGTAGGGATCTCAGGGGACTACGAGCAGTACTTC,CASSVGISGDYEQYF
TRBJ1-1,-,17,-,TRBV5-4,TGTGCCAGCAGCCTGGCTGGGGGCGCGGGTATGAACACTGAAGCTTTCTTT,CASSLAGGAGMNTEAFF
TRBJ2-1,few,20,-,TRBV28,TGTGCCAGCAGTTTCCCTACCAATCTACTCAGGCAGGGGGGGTACAATGAGCAGTTCTTC,CASSFPTNLLRQGGYNEQFF
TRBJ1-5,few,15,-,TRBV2,TGTGCCAGCAGTCGTCAGGGAGGAGGCAATCAGCCCCAGCATTTT,CASSRQGGGNQPQHF
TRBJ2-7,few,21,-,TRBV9,TGTGCCAGCAGCGTATGGCCCCGCCCGAGCGTAGCAGAAAAAGAGGTCTACGAGCAGTACTTC,CASSVWPRPSVAEKEVYEQYF
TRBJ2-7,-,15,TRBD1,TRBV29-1,TGCAGCGTTGTTCTGATTGCAGGGGGCTCCTACGAGCAGTACTTC,CSVVLIAGGSYEQYF
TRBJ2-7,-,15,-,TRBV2,TGTGCCAGCAGGAAATATGACAGGTTCTCCTACGAGCAGTACTTC,CASRKYDRFSYEQYF
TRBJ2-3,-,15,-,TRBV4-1,TGCGCCAGCAGCCCGAACAGGGTATTGAAAGATACGCAGTATTTT,CASSPNRVLKDTQYF
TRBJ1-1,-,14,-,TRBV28,TGTGCCAGCAGTTCCAGAGCTATGAACACTGAAGCTTTCTTT,CASSSRAMNTEAFF
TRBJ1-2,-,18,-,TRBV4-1,TGCGCCAGCAGCCTCCCTTCGGAGCGGGGCAGGGGAAAGGGTGGCTACACCTTC,CASSLPSERGRGKGGYTF
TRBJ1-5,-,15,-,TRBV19,TGTGCCAGTAGTATATTCTCGGGGCTTGACCAGCCCCAGCATTTT,CASSIFSGLDQPQHF
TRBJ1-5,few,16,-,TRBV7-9,TGTGCCAGCAGCTTAGACCACTTGGGACGGAATCAGCCCCAGCATTTT,CASSLDHLGRNQPQHF
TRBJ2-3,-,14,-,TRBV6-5,TGTGCCAGCACCTTACGGGACGGCACAGATACGCAGTATTTT,CASTLRDGTDTQYF
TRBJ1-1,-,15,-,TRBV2,TGTGCCAGCAGTGAAAGGCGCCAAAAGGGCACTGAAGCTTTCTTT,CASSERRQKGTEAFF
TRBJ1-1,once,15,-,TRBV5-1,TGCGCCAGCAGCTTGATTCCGTGGGAGAACACTGAAGCTTTCTTT,CASSLIPWENTEAFF
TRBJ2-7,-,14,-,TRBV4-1,TGCGCCAGCAGCCAAGACACGAGCTCCTACGAGCAGTACTTC,CASSQDTSSYEQYF
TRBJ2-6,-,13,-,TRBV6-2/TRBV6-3,TGTGCCAGCAGTTGGTCTGGGGCCAACGTCCTGACTTTC,CASSWSGANVLTF
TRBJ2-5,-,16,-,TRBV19,TGTGCCAGTAGTCCCAGACACCGCCTGGCCAAAGTGGACCAGTACTTC,CASSPRHRLAKVDQYF
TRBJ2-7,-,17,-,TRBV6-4,TGTGCCAGCAGTGACTCAGAGGGGGACCTGAAGGCCTACGAGCAGTACTTC,CASSDSEGDLKAYEQYF
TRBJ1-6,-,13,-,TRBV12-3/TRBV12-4,TGTGCCAGCAGGAGGGAACCTCCCAGGACCCTCCACTTT,CASRREPPRTLHF
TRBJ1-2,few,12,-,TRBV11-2,TGTGCCAGCAGCTTAGTGAACTATGGCTACACCTTC,CASSLVNYGYTF
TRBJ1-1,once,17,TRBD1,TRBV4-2,TGTGCCAGCAGCCGACCTCAACCGGGACAGGGTTACACTGAAGCTTTCTTT,CASSRPQPGQGYTEAFF
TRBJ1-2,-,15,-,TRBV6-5,TGTGCCAGCAGAACCCGCGGGACCTTTAACTATGGCTACACCTTC,CASRTRGTFNYGYTF
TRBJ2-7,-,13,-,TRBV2,TGTGCCAGCAGTGTAGGCACAACCTACGAGCAGTACTTC,CASSVGTTYEQYF
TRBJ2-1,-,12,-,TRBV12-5,TGTGCTAGTGGTTTGGGGAAGATGGAGCAGTTCTTC,CASGLGKMEQFF
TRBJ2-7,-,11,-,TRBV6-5,TGTGCCAGCCAATTATATTACGAGCAGTACTTC,CASQLYYEQYF